The entry below gives a single T cell receptor (beta chain) sequence along with its context. The target antigen is unknown. This CDR3 is built from 13 residues. CDR1 and CDR2 from the germline V gene are MNHEY and SVGAGI. The germline V and J ends were trimmed by 4 bases and 7 bases, with 11 bases remaining between them. Profiling relied on immunoSEQ multiplex PCR, and the TCRdb table lists in-frame clones only, not all of them. Of some 150,000 clones listed, 92% were seen once; the top ten hold roughly 3.5%. This sample is part of a study of T cell responses to AZD1222 COVID-19 vaccine. Study-level findings and limits: In a largely white British group with more females than males, clonal diversity was possibly underestimated.

The origin of this receptor is an adult who received the AZD1222 COVID-19 vaccine. This chain links TRBV6-5 with TRBJ1-5, with D unresolved. The sample was peripheral blood, taken 28 days after the second AZD1222 dose. The CDR3 bases are TGTGCCAGCAGTTCCTTTATGGGCCAGCCCCAGCATTTT. Translating gives CASSSFMGQPQHF.